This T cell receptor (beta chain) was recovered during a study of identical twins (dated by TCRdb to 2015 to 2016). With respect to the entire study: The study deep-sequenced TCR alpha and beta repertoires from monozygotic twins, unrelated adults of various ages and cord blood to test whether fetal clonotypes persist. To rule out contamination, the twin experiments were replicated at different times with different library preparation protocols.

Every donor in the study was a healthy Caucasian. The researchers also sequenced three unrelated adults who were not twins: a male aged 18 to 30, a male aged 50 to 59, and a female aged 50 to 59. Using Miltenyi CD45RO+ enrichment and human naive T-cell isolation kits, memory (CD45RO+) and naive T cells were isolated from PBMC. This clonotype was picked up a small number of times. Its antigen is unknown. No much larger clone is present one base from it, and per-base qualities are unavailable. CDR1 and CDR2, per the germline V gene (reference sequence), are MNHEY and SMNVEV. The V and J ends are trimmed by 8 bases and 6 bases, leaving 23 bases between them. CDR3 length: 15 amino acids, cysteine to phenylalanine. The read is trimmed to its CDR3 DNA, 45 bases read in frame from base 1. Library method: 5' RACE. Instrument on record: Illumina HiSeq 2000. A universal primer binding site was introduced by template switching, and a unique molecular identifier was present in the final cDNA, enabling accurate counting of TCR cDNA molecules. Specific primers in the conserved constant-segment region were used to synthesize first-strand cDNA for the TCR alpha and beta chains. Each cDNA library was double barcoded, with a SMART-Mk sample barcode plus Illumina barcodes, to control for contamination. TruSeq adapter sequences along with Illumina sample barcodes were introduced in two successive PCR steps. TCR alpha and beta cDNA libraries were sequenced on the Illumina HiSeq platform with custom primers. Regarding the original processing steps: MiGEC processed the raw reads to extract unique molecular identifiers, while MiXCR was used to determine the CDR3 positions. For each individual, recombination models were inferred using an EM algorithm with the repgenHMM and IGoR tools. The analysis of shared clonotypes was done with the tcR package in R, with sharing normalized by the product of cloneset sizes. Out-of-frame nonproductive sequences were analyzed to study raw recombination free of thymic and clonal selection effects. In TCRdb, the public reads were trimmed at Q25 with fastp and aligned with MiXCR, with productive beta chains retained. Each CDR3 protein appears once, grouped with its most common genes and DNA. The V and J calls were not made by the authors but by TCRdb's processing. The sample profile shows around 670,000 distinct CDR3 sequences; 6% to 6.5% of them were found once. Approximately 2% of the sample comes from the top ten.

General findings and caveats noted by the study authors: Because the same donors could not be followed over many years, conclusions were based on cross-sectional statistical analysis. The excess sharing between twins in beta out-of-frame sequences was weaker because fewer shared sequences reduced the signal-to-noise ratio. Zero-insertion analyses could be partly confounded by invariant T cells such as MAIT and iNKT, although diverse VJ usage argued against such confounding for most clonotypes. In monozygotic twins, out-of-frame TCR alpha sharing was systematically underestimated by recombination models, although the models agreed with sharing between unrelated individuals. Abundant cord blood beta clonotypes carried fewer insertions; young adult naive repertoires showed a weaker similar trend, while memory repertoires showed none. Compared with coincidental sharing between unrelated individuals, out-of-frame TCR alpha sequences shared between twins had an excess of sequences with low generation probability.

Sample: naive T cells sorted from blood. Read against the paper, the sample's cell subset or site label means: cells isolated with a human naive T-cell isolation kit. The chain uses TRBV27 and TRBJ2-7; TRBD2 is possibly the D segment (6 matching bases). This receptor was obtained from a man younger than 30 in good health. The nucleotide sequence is TGTGCCAGCCCATCGCGACTAGTAGATGCCTCCGAGCAGTACTTC. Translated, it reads CASPSRLVDASEQYF.